This T cell receptor beta chain is from a study of OX40 agonist ivuxolimab in advanced cancers. Study background: Every 2 weeks, ivuxolimab was infused into the patients intravenously at between 0.01 and 10 mg/kg.

The study's findings and limits: Expanded clones belonging to CD8+ T cells outnumbered, on average, those of CD4+.

About this clone: Its target is not known.

This CDR3 region has 13 residues. Germline CDR1 reads SGHTA; CDR2 reads FQGNSA. The V gene lost 5 bases and the J gene lost 5 bases, with 11 bases spanning the gap. Data came from immunoSEQ multiplex PCR; TCRdb stores just in-frame clones and leaves some out. The sample shows 19,000 or so clones, more than 85% of them seen only once. The chain links TRBV7-2 to TRBJ2-3; D is unresolved. The sequence was obtained from an adult with an advanced solid tumor such as melanoma, head and neck, liver or kidney cancer. Sequencing was performed on CD4+ or CD8+ T cells sorted from blood, taken in a trial of the OX40 agonist ivuxolimab. The CDR3 DNA is TGTGCCAGCAGCCCTCCCCCGGAAGATACGCAGTATTTT. Amino acid sequence: CASSPPPEDTQYF.